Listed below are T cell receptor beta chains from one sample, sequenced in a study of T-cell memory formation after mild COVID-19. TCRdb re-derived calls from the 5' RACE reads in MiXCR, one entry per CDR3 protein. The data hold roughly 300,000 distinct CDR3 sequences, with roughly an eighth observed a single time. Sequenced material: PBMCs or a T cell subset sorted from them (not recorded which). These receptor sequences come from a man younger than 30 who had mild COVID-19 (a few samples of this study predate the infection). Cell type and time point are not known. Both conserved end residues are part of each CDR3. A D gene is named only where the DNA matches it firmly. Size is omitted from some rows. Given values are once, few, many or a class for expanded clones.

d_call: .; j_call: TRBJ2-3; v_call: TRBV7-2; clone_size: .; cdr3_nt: TGTGCCAGCAGCTTAGGACTGGAGCTTCCGCAGTATTTT; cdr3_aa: CASSLGLELPQYF
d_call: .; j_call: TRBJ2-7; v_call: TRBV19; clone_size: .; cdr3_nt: TGTGCCAGTAGTACCCCCCTCTACGAGCAGTACTTC; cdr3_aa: CASSTPLYEQYF
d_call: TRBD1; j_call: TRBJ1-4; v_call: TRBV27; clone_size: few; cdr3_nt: TGTGCCAGCAGTCCGAGACAGGGGGGCACAACTAATGAAAAACTGTTTTTT; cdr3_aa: CASSPRQGGTTNEKLFF
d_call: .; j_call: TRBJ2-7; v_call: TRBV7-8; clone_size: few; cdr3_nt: TGTGCCAGCAGCTCGGGGTTTGGGGAGCAGTACTTC; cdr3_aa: CASSSGFGEQYF
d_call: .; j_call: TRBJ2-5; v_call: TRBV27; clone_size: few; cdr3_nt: TGTGCCAGCAGTTCACTATCCCTGTGGACGGAAAAAGAGACCCAGTACTTC; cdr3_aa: CASSSLSLWTEKETQYF
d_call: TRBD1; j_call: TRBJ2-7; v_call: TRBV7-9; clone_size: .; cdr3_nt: TGTGCCAGCAGATCCACGGGGCAGGGGGCAAACGAGCAGTACTTC; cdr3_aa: CASRSTGQGANEQYF
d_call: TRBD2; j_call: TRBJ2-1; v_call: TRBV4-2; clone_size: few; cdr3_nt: TGTGCCAGCAGCCAAGTGGGGATAGCGGGGGGAATCGGGAATGAGCAGTTCTTC; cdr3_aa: CASSQVGIAGGIGNEQFF
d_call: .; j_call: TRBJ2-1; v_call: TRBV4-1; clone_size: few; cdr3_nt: TGCGCCAGCAGCCAAGACCCCCAGCGGTTTAGCTCCTACAATGAGCAGTTCTTC; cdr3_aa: CASSQDPQRFSSYNEQFF
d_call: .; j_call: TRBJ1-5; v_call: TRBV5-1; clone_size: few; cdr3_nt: TGCGCCAGCAGCAAGGACGGGGGCAATCAGCCCCAGCATTTT; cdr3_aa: CASSKDGGNQPQHF
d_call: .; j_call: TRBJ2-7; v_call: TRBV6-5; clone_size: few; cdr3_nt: TGTGCCAGCAGTTACTCTAGCGCACATTCCTACGAGCAGTACTTC; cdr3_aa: CASSYSSAHSYEQYF
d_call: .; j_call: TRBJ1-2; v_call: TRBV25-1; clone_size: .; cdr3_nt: TGTGCCAGCAGTGATTCTACGACTGGGACGTATTATGGCTACACCTTC; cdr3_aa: CASSDSTTGTYYGYTF
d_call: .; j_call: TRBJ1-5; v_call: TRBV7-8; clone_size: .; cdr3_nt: TGTGCCAGCAGCTTAAGTGAGACGGACAATCAGCCCCAGCATTTT; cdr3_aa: CASSLSETDNQPQHF
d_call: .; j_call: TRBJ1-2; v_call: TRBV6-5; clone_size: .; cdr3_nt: TGTGCCAGCAGTTACTCAAGACACCAATATGGCTACACCTTC; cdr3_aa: CASSYSRHQYGYTF
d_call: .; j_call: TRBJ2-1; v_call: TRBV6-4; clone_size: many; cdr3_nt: TGTGCCAGCAGTGAAACAGTAGATTACAATGAGCAGTTCTTC; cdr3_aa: CASSETVDYNEQFF
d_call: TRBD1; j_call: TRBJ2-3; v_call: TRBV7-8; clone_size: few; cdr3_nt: TGTGCCAGCAGCTCCGTCGGGACAGGCTTCACAGATACGCAGTATTTT; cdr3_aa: CASSSVGTGFTDTQYF
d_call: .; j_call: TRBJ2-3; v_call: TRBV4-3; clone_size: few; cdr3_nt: TGCGCCAGCAGCCTAGACAGCCGCACAGATACGCAGTATTTT; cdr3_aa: CASSLDSRTDTQYF
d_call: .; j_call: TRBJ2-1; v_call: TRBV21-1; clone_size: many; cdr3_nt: TGTGCCAGCATCAGACCGGGACAGGGGGTATTCTTC; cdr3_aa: CASIRPGQGVFF
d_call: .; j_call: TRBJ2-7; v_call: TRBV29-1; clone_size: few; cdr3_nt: TGCAGCGTTGGGCGGGGCAACTACGAGCAGTACTTC; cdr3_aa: CSVGRGNYEQYF
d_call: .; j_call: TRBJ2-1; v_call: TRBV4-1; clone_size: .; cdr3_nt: TGCGCCAGCAGCTCCAGAGGAGGGCAGTCCTCATCCGAGCAGTTCTTC; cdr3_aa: CASSSRGGQSSSEQFF
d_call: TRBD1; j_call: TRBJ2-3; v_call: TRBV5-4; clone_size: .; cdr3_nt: TGTGCCAGCAGCTCGGGACAGGGGTTTGCTAAGGCGCAGTATTTT; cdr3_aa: CASSSGQGFAKAQYF
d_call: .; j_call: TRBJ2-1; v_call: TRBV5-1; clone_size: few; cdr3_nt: TGCGCCAGCAGGGCAGAGTACAATGAGCAGTTCTTC; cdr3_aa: CASRAEYNEQFF
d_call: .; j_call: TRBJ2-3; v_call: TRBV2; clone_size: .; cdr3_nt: TGTGCCAGCAGTGATGCGGGGAGAGGTGATACGCAGTATTTT; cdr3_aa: CASSDAGRGDTQYF
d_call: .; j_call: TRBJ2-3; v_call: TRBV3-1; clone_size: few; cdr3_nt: TGTGCCAGCAGCCAAGACACCTACAAAGCCCCAGATACGCAGTATTTT; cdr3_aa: CASSQDTYKAPDTQYF
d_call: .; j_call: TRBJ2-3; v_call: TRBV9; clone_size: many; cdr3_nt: TGTGCCAGCAGCGTAGGGACTACAGATACGCAGTATTTT; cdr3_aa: CASSVGTTDTQYF
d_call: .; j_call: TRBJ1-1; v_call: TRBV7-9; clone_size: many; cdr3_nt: TGTGCCAGCTTTCGGGGTCCCACTGAAGCTTTCTTT; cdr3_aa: CASFRGPTEAFF
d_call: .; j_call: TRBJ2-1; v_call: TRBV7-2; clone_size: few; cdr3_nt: TGTGCCAGCAGCTTCTCGGGGACCCAGGTCTCCTACAATGAGCAGTTCTTC; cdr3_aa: CASSFSGTQVSYNEQFF
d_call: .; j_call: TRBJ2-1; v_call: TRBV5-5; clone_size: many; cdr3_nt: TGTGCCAGCAGCTTGGGGGGGGGCGATGAGCAGTTCTTC; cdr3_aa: CASSLGGGDEQFF
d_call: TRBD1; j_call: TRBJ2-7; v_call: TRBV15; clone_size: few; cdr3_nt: TGTGCCACCAGCACTGGACAGGGGCCCTACGAGCAGTACTTC; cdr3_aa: CATSTGQGPYEQYF
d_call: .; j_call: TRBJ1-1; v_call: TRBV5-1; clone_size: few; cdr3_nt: TGCGCCAGCAGCCAGGGGACCACTAACACTGAAGCTTTCTTT; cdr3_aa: CASSQGTTNTEAFF
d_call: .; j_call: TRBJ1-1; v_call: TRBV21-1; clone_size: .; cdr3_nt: TGTGCCAGCAGCAAAAAAACACCGAACACTGAAGCTTTCTTT; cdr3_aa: CASSKKTPNTEAFF
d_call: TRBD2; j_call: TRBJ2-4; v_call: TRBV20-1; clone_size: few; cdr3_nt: TGCAGTGCTAGGCCCCCTAGCGGCCAAGGTATTCAGTACTTC; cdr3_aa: CSARPPSGQGIQYF
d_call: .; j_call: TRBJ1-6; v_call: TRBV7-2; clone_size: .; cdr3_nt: TGTGCCAGCAGCTTAAATCAGAACAGGCGGAGTTCACCCCTCCACTTT; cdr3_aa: CASSLNQNRRSSPLHF
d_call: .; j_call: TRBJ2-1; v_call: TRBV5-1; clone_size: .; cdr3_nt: TGCGCCAGCGGGTTGGGGACGGGGTACAATGAGCAGTTCTTC; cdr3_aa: CASGLGTGYNEQFF
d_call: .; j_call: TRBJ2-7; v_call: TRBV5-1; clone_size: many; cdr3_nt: TGCGCCAGCAGGATACAGGGAGCGGCCGAGCAGTACTTC; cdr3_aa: CASRIQGAAEQYF
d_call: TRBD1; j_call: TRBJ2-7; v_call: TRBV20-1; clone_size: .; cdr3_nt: TGCAGTGCCGGACAGGGTCGGAACGAGCAGTACTTC; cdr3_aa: CSAGQGRNEQYF
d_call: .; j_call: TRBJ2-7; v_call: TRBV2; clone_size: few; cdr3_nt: TGTGCCAGCAGTGACATTCGCTACGAGCAGTACTTC; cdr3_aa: CASSDIRYEQYF
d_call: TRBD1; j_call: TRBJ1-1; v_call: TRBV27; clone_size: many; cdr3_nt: TGTGCCAGCAGTTTAAACACAGGGGGCAGGGTAGCTTTCTTT; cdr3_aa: CASSLNTGGRVAFF
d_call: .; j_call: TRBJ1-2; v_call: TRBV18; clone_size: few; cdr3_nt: TGTGCCAGCTCACCATTGTCAGAAAGGGGACACTATGGCTACACCTTC; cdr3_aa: CASSPLSERGHYGYTF
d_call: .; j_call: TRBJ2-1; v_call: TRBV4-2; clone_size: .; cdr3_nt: TGTGCCAGCAGCCAAGCTGAGGATAGCAGCAATGAGCAGTTCTTC; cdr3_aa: CASSQAEDSSNEQFF
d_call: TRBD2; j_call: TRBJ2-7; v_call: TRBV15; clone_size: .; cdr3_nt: TGTGCCACCAGCCGGGAGGTAGTGGACGGGGCCTACGAGCAGTACTTC; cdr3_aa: CATSREVVDGAYEQYF
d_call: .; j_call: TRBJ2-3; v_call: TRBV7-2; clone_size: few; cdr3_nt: TGTGCCAGCAGCTTAGCGCCAAGGCGAGGAGATACGCAGTATTTT; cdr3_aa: CASSLAPRRGDTQYF
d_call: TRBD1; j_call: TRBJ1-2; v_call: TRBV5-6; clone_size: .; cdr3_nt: TGTGCCAGCAGCCTGGGACAGGGGGAGCGTGGCTACACCTTC; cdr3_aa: CASSLGQGERGYTF
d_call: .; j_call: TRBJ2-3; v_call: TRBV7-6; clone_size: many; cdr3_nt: TGTGCCAGCAGCTCCGGGACTCCTTCAGATACGCAGTATTTT; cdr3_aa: CASSSGTPSDTQYF
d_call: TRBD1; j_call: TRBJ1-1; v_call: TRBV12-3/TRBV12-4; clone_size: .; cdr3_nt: TGTGCCAGCAGACCCGGGACAGGGAGGGTGAACACTGAAGCTTTCTTT; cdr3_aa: CASRPGTGRVNTEAFF
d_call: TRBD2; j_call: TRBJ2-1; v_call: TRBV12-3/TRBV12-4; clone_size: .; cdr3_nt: TGTGCCAGCAGAGGACTAGCGGGGGGTTTCAATGAGCAGTTCTTC; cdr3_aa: CASRGLAGGFNEQFF
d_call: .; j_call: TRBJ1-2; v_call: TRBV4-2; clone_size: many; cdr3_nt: TGTGCCAGCAGCCAAGTAGGGGGTAACTATGGCTACACCTTC; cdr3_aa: CASSQVGGNYGYTF
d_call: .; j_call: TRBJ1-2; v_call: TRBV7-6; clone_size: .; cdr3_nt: TGTGCCAGCAGCTTAGGGGCAGGCGGGGATGGCTACACCTTC; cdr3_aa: CASSLGAGGDGYTF
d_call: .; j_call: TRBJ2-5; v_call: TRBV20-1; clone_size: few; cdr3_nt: TGCAGTGCTGGAAGGGGTCGAACACTCCAAGAGACCCAGTACTTC; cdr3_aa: CSAGRGRTLQETQYF
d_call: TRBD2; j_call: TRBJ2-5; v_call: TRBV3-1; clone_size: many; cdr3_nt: TGTGCCAGCAGCCCGTCGGGGGGGGTCGAGACCCAGTACTTC; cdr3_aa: CASSPSGGVETQYF
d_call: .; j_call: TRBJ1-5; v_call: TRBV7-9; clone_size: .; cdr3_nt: TGTGCCAGCAGCTTAGGCAGGCGCGATCAGCCCCAGCATTTT; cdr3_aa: CASSLGRRDQPQHF
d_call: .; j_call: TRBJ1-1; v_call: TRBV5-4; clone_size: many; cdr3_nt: TGTGCCTCACAAGGGGGACTTATGGGCACTGAAGCTTTCTTT; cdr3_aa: CASQGGLMGTEAFF
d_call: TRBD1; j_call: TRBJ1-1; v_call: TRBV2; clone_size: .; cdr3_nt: TGTGCCAGCTGTTGGACAGGACAGAACACTGAAGCTTTCTTT; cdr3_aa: CASCWTGQNTEAFF
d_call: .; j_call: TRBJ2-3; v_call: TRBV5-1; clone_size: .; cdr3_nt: TGCGCCAGCAGCTTGGAGCTAGTAGGCACAGATACGCAGTATTTT; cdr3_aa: CASSLELVGTDTQYF
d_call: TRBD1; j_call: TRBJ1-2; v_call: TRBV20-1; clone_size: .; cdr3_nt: TGCAGTGCTCCGGACAGGGAGAACTATGGCTACACCTTC; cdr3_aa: CSAPDRENYGYTF
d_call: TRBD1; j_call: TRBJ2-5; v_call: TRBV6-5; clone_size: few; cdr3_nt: TGTGCCAGCAGTTACTCGAGGGACAGACAAGAGACCCAGTACTTC; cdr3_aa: CASSYSRDRQETQYF
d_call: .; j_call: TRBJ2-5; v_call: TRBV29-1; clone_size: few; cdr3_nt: TGCAGCGCCCTAAGCCGAGCTTTAGAGACCCAGTACTTC; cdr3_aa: CSALSRALETQYF
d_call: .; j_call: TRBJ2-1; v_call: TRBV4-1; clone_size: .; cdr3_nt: TGCGCCAGCAGCCAAGAGATCCCAGGGGGGTACAATGAGCAGTTCTTC; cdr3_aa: CASSQEIPGGYNEQFF
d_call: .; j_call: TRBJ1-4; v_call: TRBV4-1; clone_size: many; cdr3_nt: TGCGCCAGCAGCCAAGATTCGGTCAGGGAACAGCGAAAACTGTTTTTT; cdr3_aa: CASSQDSVREQRKLFF
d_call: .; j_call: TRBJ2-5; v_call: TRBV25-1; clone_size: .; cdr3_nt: TGTGCCAGCAGTGAATACCCCGGGGATGTCGGGCAAGAGACCCAGTACTTC; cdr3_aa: CASSEYPGDVGQETQYF